The T cell receptor beta chain under discussion was sequenced for a study of beta chain features in type 1 diabetes. Sequencing targeted expressed TCRB transcripts, as all isolated RNA had been reverse transcribed. Assay used: immunoSEQ multiplex PCR; TCRdb lists only in-frame clones, some missing. The sample carries some 150,000 clones, about 10% recorded once. Trimming at V came to 1 base and at J to 5 bases, leaving 7 bases not matched to a gene. Germline CDR1 SGHTA, CDR2 FQGNSA. The CDR3 extends over 16 amino acids. Sequenced: naive CD4+ T cells from blood. This sequence joins TRBV7-2 and TRBJ2-3, with 9 nucleotides matching TRBD1. This TCR was sampled from a man between 18 and 29 years old in good health. CDR3 sequence: CASSLVGTGGQDTQYF. In DNA form, the CDR3 reads TGTGCCAGCAGCTTAGTGGGTACAGGGGGCCAAGATACGCAGTATTTT.